This entry concerns a single T cell receptor beta chain. Its antigen remains unidentified. The data derive from a study of T-cell memory formation after mild COVID-19. Looking at the study overall: Clustering of TCRs was largely donor specific. Notes on the study in general: Whether day 37 second-wave clones are SARS-CoV-2-specific was not confirmed. Clones contracting over day 15 to 85 were CD4/CD8 balanced, with later expanders leaning CD4+.

Constant-segment primers were used for 5'RACE, and the resulting TCR alpha and TCR beta cDNA libraries carried sample barcodes and UMIs. TCRdb passed the 5' RACE reads through MiXCR, listing each CDR3 protein once. The sample consists of roughly 110,000 distinct CDR3 sequences, under 15% of them appearing once. The CDR3 has 15 residues. Trimming at V came to 5 bases and at J to 8 bases, leaving 7 bases not matched to a gene. The material sequenced was PBMCs or a T cell subset sorted from them (not recorded which). This chain joins TRBV12-3 or TRBV12-4 and TRBJ2-1; 12 nucleotides align to TRBD2. The TCR sequence derives from a man aged 18-30 years who had mild COVID-19 (a few samples of this study predate the infection). Cell type and time point are not known. CDR3 loop: CASSQLAGGIDEQFF. The CDR3 DNA is TGTGCCAGCAGTCAGCTAGCGGGGGGGATAGATGAGCAGTTCTTC.